A single sample gave rise to the 15 T cell receptor beta chains below, sequenced in a study of cytomegalovirus exposure and HLA in healthy donors. Use of 60 Vbeta and 13 Jbeta primers characterized the PCR. TCRdb's table, derived via immunoSEQ multiplex PCR, lists solely in-frame clones and lacks some. The repertoire has about 150,000 clones, around four fifths of them found once; the top ten carry roughly 1.4%. The sequenced material came from PBMCs. The receptors were gathered from a middle-aged man in good health and CMV-seronegative.

The gene calls are TRBV19 and TRBJ1-5; D may be TRBD1 (5 bases). The V end was cut by 2 bases, the J end by 3 bases, with 11 bases between. This CDR3 is 15 amino acids long. The germline CDR1 and CDR2 sequences are LNHDA and SQIVND (reference sequence). As DNA, the CDR3 is TGTGCCAGTAGTATACAGGGCACTGTCAATCAGCCCCAGCATTTT. Encoded protein: CASSIQGTVNQPQHF.

The DNA for the CDR3 is TGCGCCAGCAGCAGGGACAGCTATGGCTACACCTTC. Protein: CASSRDSYGYTF. The chain links TRBV5-1 to TRBJ1-2, with 7 bases identical to TRBD1. Trimming at V came to 4 bases and at J to 4 bases, leaving 1 base not matched to a gene. Germline CDR1 is SGHRS and CDR2 is YFSETQ. This CDR3 is built from 12 residues.

This chain connects TRBV11-2 to TRBJ1-2; possible D gene TRBD1, 6 bases. V shed 1 base and J shed 7 bases, with 22 bases lying between them. This CDR3 contains 17 residues. Germline CDR1 SGHAT, CDR2 FQNNGV. CDR3 DNA sequence: TGTGCCAGCAGCTTAGCGGGGAGGGGGGGCGGGAAGTCTGGCTACACCTTC. It translates to CASSLAGRGGGKSGYTF. The full variable domain, in which reference TRBV11-2 and TRBJ1-2 provide the parts outside the CDR3, is EAGVAQSPRYKIIEKRQSVAFWCNPISGHATLYWYQQILGQGPKLLIQFQNNGVVDDSQLPKDRFSAERLKGVDSTLKIQPAKLEDSAVYLCASSLAGRGGGKSGYTFGSGTRLTVV.

The chain links TRBV5-1 to TRBJ2-1; TRBD1 matches 9 bases. The length of the CDR3 is 11 residues. Per the germline V gene, CDR1 is SGHRS and CDR2 is YFSETQ. Trimming at V came to 4 bases and at J to 15 bases, leaving 5 bases not matched to a gene. The CDR3 region is CASSPGTGWFF. CDR3 coding DNA: TGCGCCAGCAGCCCCGGGACAGGGTGGTTCTTC.

The chain recombines TRBV19 with TRBJ1-1; tentatively, D is TRBD1 (6 bases). The CDR3 extends over 16 amino acids. CDR1 and CDR2 (germline): LNHDA, SQIVND (reference sequence). Trimming removed 5 bases from V and 1 base from J, with 17 bases in between. CDR3 sequence reads: CASSPRGAGRNTEAFF. In nucleotides, the CDR3 is TGTGCCAGTAGTCCCCGGGGGGCGGGACGGAACACTGAAGCTTTCTTT.

The V and J genes are TRBV14 and TRBJ2-7; 15 positions agree with TRBD2. Germline values: CDR1 SGHDN, CDR2 FVKESK. The CDR3 has 15 amino acids. With 0 bases clipped from V and 9 bases from J, the junction kept 3 bases outside the gene matches. The CDR3 DNA reads TGTGCCAGCAGCCAAGATGGGACTAGCGGGAGGCGGCAGTACTTC. Translating gives CASSQDGTSGRRQYF.

J is TRBJ2-2 and V is TRBV9, with 8 positions matching TRBD2. Germline V lookup: CDR1 SGDLS, CDR2 YYNGEE. There are 15 residues in the CDR3. Trimming cost V 2 bases and J 5 bases; bases outside gene matches: 5. The CDR3 DNA reads as TGTGCCAGCAGCGTCTCGGGGGGGCTTACCGGGGAGCTGTTTTTT. This translates into CASSVSGGLTGELFF.

V usage is TRBV19 and J usage is TRBJ2-6, with D possibly being TRBD1 (5 bases). Germline V gene lookup returns CDR1 LNHDA and CDR2 SQIVND (reference sequence). The CDR3 totals 16 residues. V was trimmed by 5 bases and J by 0 bases, leaving 11 bases between them. This chain's CDR3 is CASSVTGSSGANVLTF. The CDR3 DNA sequence: TGTGCCAGTAGTGTAACAGGTTCCTCTGGGGCCAACGTCCTGACTTTC.

The chain combines TRBV5-6 with TRBJ2-1; 14 bases agree with TRBD2. V lost 3 bases and J lost 10; bases outside the gene matches: 9. Germline V gene data show CDR1 as SGHDT and CDR2 as YYEEEE. CDR3 size: 16 residues. Here the CDR3 DNA reads TGTGCCAGCAGCTCCCCCGGGACTAGCGGGGGAGAGGAGCAGTTCTTC. It specifies CASSSPGTSGGEEQFF.

The CDR3 is CASSPGQGLSGNTIYF. DNA of the CDR3: TGTGCCAGCAGCCCGGGACAGGGATTGTCTGGAAACACCATATATTTT. This sequence joins TRBV7-9 and TRBJ1-3; 9 nucleotides agree with TRBD1. This CDR3 is built from 16 residues. V dropped 5 bases and J dropped 1; count of bases not matched to a gene: 6. From germline, CDR1 is SEHNR and CDR2 FQNEAQ (reference sequence).

V usage is TRBV4-3 and J usage is TRBJ1-1, with TRBD1 matching over 8 bases. The germline CDR1 and CDR2 sequences are LGHNA and YSLEER. The CDR3 is made up of 17 amino acids. The ends lost 3 bases at V and 0 bases at J; junction bases unmatched: 9. This chain's CDR3 is CASSQARDRHLNTEAFF. The CDR3 nucleotides read TGCGCCAGCAGCCAGGCAAGGGACAGGCATTTGAACACTGAAGCTTTCTTT.

The genes are TRBV7-6 and TRBJ2-3, with a weak D call TRBD1 (5 bases). Trimming took 8 bases from V and 3 from J, leaving 12 bases between them. The CDR3 loop spans 13 amino acids. Germline-derived CDR1 and CDR2 are SGHVS and FNYEAQ. The CDR3 region has the DNA TGTGCCAGCGGGGCAGGGAATACAGATACGCAGTATTTT. Protein product: CASGAGNTDTQYF.

V is TRBV6-6 and J is TRBJ1-3; D call uncertain. V was trimmed by 1 base and J by 1 base, leaving 8 bases between them. Germline CDR1 and CDR2: MNHNY and SVGAGI (reference sequence). The CDR3 runs 15 residues. The CDR3 reads CASSYFGESGNTIYF. DNA of the CDR3: TGTGCCAGCAGTTACTTCGGAGAGTCTGGAAACACCATATATTTT.

The chain recombines TRBV29-1 with TRBJ1-1; D gene unclear. The germline V and J ends were trimmed by 7 bases and 4 bases, with 10 bases remaining between them. Germline V CDR1 and CDR2: SQVTM, ANQGSEA. The CDR3 spans 11 residues. This CDR3 reads CSARISTEAFF. The CDR3 DNA reads TGCAGCGCCCGAATTAGCACTGAAGCTTTCTTT.

With regard to this clone: In the same sample, other DNA sequences code for this CDR3. The chain couples TRBV5-1 to TRBJ2-7; 7 positions match TRBD2. CDR3 length equals 15 residues. Germline V CDR1 and CDR2: SGHRS, YFSETQ. The V gene end was trimmed by 0 bases and the J gene end by 1 base; junction bases not matched to a gene: 4. The DNA for the CDR3 is TGCGCCAGCAGCTTGGGGGCTAGCGGATCCTACGAGCAGTACTTC. It translates to CASSLGASGSYEQYF.